The 14 T cell receptor beta chains below were found in one sample sequenced in a study of T cells after yellow fever vaccination. In TCRdb, the 5' RACE reads were re-called with MiXCR into one record per CDR3 protein. The table has about 350,000 distinct CDR3 sequences, 11% seen once. Sequencing used PBMCs, obtained on the day of the first yellow fever vaccination. The origin of the receptors is a man aged 18 to 29 who received the YFV17D yellow fever vaccine.

This clonotype came up a few times. The V call is TRBV4-1, the J call TRBJ2-7, with D tentatively TRBD2 (6 bases). V was shortened by 1 base and J by 0 bases, with 10 bases between the two germline ends. The CDR3 has 15 residues. Germline CDR1 and CDR2: MGHRA and YSYEKL. CDR3 bases: TGCGCCAGCAGCCAAGGGGTCGGGGGCTCCTACGAGCAGTACGTC. Protein: CASSQGVGGSYEQYV.

The rearrangement links TRBV4-2 to TRBJ1-5; 7 nucleotides match TRBD1. CDR1 and CDR2 (germline): LGHNA, YNFKEQ. The V segment lost 2 bases and the J segment 6 bases; nucleotides outside the gene matches: 10. The CDR3 covers 16 residues. The CDR3 loop is CASSQKAGGGIQPQHF. For the CDR3, the DNA is TGTGCCAGCAGCCAAAAGGCAGGGGGGGGGATTCAGCCCCAGCATTTT.

This clonotype was recorded at least ten times. The chain employs TRBV4-3 and TRBJ2-1; TRBD2 might be the D (5 bases). The V and J ends lost 7 bases and 0 bases respectively, with 16 bases between them. CDR1 and CDR2 from the germline V gene are LGHNA and YSLEER. There are 16 residues in the CDR3. CDR3 in amino acids: CASTPTAGSSYNEQFF. The CDR3 DNA sequence: TGCGCCAGCACCCCCACGGCGGGTAGCTCCTACAATGAGCAGTTCTTC.

This clonotype was found a few times. V gene TRBV4-1 combines with J gene TRBJ2-5; 12 bases line up with TRBD2. Germline trimming cut 1 base from V and 0 bases from J; bases unmatched to any gene: 9. The CDR3 totals 19 residues. Germline V gene lookup returns CDR1 MGHRA and CDR2 YSYEKL. CDR3 sequence reads: CASSQGGPSGGAYQETQYF. CDR3 coding DNA: TGCGCCAGCAGCCAAGGGGGCCCTAGCGGGGGGGCCTACCAAGAGACCCAGTACTTC.

This clonotype occurred a few times. The genes are TRBV6-2 or TRBV6-3 and TRBJ2-1; 8 bases are shared with TRBD1. The V segment lost 7 bases and the J segment 5 bases; nucleotides outside the gene matches: 4. The germline V gene encodes CDR1 MNHEY and CDR2 SVGEGT. The CDR3 contains 13 residues. The CDR3 DNA reads TGTGCCAGCACGGACAGGGTGAACAATGAGCAGTTCTTC. It encodes CASTDRVNNEQFF.

This clonotype turned up a few times. The chain combines TRBV20-1 with TRBJ1-5; no clear D gene. The V gene lost 1 base and the J gene lost 4 bases, with 2 bases spanning the gap. Germline values: CDR1 DFQATT, CDR2 SNEGSKA (reference sequence). This CDR3 region has 11 residues. The CDR3: CSARGNQPQHF. The DNA for the CDR3 is TGCAGTGCTAGAGGGAATCAGCCCCAGCATTTT.

This chain joins TRBV27 and TRBJ2-5; no definite D call. V dropped 6 bases and J dropped 5 bases, with 22 bases sitting between them. In germline, CDR1 is MNHEY, CDR2 SMNVEV (reference sequence). The CDR3 length is 16 residues. The CDR3 region is CASSPRLAPGLETQYF. Here the CDR3 DNA reads TGTGCCAGCAGCCCCAGGTTGGCCCCAGGTCTGGAGACCCAGTACTTC.

This clonotype showed up many times. V is TRBV25-1 and J is TRBJ2-3; unclear D gene. CDR3 length: 14 residues. CDR1 is MGHDK and CDR2 is SYGVNS in the germline V gene. Trimming took off 3 bases at V and 0 bases at J, with 7 bases between the two ends. The CDR3 coding sequence is TGTGCCAGCAGTGATCTCGGGAGCACAGATACGCAGTATTTT. Its protein product is CASSDLGSTDTQYF.

The table lists this clonotype with many counts. The V call is TRBV6-2 or TRBV6-3, the J call TRBJ1-5; D may be TRBD1 (5 bases). V lost 1 base to trimming and J lost 7 bases, with 14 bases between them. The V gene's germline CDR1 is MNHEY and CDR2 SVGEGT. The CDR3 contains 15 residues. CDR3 nucleotides: TGTGCCAGCAGTTACTTGGGCCCGTGGGACCAGCCCCAGCATTTT. As protein: CASSYLGPWDQPQHF.

The chain carries TRBV29-1 and TRBJ2-2, with 7 bases that match TRBD1. V trimming: 0 bases; J trimming: 0 bases; junction bases outside the gene matches: 7. Germline CDR1 is SQVTM and CDR2 is ANQGSEA. The CDR3 extends over 17 amino acids. For the CDR3, the DNA is TGCAGCGTTGAAGATAACCAGGGGGACACGAACACCGGGGAGCTGTTTTTT. Amino acid sequence: CSVEDNQGDTNTGELFF.

This clonotype showed up many times. V is TRBV7-3 and J is TRBJ2-3; D may be TRBD2 (6 bases). V was clipped by 5 bases and J by 4 bases, with 13 bases between them. The CDR3 is 14 residues long. The germline V gene encodes CDR1 SGHTA and CDR2 FQGTGA. This CDR3 is CASSPFAGSDTQYF. The CDR3 nucleotides are TGTGCCAGCAGCCCCTTTGCGGGGTCAGATACGCAGTATTTT.

This chain joins TRBV5-1 and TRBJ2-2; D is possibly TRBD2 (6 bases). The length of the CDR3 is 16 residues. The V end was cut by 4 bases, the J end by 0 bases, with 13 bases between. Per the germline V gene, CDR1 is SGHRS and CDR2 is YFSETQ. The CDR3 coding sequence is TGCGCCAGCAGCCCTGGGGGAGGTTCGAACACCGGGGAGCTGTTTTTT. Its translation: CASSPGGGSNTGELFF.

The table lists this clonotype with a few counts. This rearrangement joins TRBV6-5 to TRBJ2-5; 8 bases map to TRBD2. This CDR3 is 14 amino acids long. Germline CDR1 is MNHEY and CDR2 is SVGAGI. V dropped 5 bases and J dropped 3; count of bases not matched to a gene: 5. In nucleotides, the CDR3 is TGTGCCAGCAGTCCTGCGGGGGGCAAAGAGACCCAGTACTTC. Translation gives CASSPAGGKETQYF.

This chain links TRBV5-4 with TRBJ1-1; D unresolved. This CDR3 is built from 15 residues. V was pared by 4 bases and J by 0 bases, with 13 bases between. The germline CDR1 and CDR2 sequences are SGHNT and YYREEE (reference sequence). The CDR3 loop reads CASSADRWVNTEAFF. In DNA, the CDR3 is TGTGCCAGCAGCGCGGACCGATGGGTGAACACTGAAGCTTTCTTT.